The clone carrying this T cell receptor (beta chain) showed up just once. The data were obtained in a study of cytomegalovirus exposure and HLA in healthy donors. Generated by immunoSEQ multiplex PCR, the TCRdb table keeps only in-frame clones and is missing some. The sample gives roughly 330,000 clones, about 90% of which show up once; more than 0.9% is in the top ten. CDR1 is MNHEY, CDR2 SVGAGI, per germline. The CDR3 contains 15 residues. Trimming took off 2 bases at V and 0 bases at J, with 10 bases between the two ends. V and J are TRBV6-5 and TRBJ1-2, with D perhaps TRBD1 (5 bases). The receptor's source is a woman in her 30s in good health and CMV-seropositive. The source material was PBMCs. The CDR3 is CASSYGREANYGYTF. CDR3 in DNA: TGTGCCAGCAGTTACGGCAGGGAAGCTAACTATGGCTACACCTTC.